The clone carrying this T cell receptor (beta chain) was seen more than once but under ten times. Its cognate antigen is unknown. Constant-segment primers and 5'RACE yielded cDNA libraries for TCR alpha and TCR beta, each carrying sample barcodes and UMIs. Each CDR3 protein is one row after TCRdb ran MiXCR on the 5' RACE reads. The table includes roughly 350,000 distinct CDR3 sequences, 20% to 25% detected once. This sample was included in a study of T-cell memory formation after mild COVID-19. Study information: Clusters of TCRs were largely donor specific.

The study's findings and limits: Memory from before infection featured some responding clones, which suggests cross-reactive memory joined. Among clones peaking at day 37 in the second wave, SARS-CoV-2 specificity remained unconfirmed.

The V gene lost 2 bases and the J gene lost 4 bases, with 8 bases spanning the gap. The germline CDR1 and CDR2 sequences are ENHRY and SYGVKD. This CDR3 comprises 13 residues. The sequenced sample was PBMCs or a T cell subset sorted from them (not recorded which). The rearrangement uses TRBV10-3 and TRBJ1-1; D is unresolved. The TCR sequence derives from an adult woman who had mild COVID-19 (a few samples of this study predate the infection). Cell type and time point are not known. CDR3 residues: CAISEGGSTEAFF. In DNA form, the CDR3 reads TGTGCCATCAGTGAGGGAGGGAGCACTGAAGCTTTCTTT.